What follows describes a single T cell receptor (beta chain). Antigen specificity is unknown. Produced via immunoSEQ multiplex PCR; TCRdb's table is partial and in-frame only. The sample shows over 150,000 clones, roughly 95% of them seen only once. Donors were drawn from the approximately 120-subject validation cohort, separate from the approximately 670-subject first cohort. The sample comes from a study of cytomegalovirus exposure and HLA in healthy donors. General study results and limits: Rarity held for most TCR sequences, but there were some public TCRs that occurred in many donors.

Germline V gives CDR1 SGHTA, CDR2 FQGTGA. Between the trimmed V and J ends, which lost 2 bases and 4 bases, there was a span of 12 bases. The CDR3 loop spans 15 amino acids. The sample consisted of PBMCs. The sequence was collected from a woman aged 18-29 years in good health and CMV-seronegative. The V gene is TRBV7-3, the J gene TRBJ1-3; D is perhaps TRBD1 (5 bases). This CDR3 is CASSLGAEGGNTIYF. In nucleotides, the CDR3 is TGTGCCAGCAGCTTAGGGGCGGAGGGAGGAAACACCATATATTTT.